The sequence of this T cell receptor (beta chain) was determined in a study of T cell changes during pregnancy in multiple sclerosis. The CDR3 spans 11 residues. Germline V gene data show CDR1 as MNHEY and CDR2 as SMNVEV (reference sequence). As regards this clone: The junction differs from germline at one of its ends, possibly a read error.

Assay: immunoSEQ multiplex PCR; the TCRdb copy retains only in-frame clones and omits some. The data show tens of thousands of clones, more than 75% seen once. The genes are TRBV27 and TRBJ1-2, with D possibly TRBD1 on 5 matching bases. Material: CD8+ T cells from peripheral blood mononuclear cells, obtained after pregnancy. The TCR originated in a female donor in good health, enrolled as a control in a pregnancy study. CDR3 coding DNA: TGTGCCAGCAGTCCGGGTGGGGGGGAAATCTTC. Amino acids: CASSPGGGEIF.